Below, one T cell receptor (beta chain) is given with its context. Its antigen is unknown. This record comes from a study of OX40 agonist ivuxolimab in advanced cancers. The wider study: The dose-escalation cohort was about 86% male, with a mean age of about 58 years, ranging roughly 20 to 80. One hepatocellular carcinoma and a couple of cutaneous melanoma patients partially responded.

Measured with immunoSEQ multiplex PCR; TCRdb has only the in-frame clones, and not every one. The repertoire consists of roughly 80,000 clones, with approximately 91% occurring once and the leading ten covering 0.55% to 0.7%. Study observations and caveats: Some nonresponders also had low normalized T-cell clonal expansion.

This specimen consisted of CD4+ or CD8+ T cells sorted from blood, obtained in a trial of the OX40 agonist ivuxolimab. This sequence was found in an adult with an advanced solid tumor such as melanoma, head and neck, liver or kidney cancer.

CDR3 in DNA: TGCGCCAGCAGCCAAGTGGGACAGCTAAACTCGTACTTC. It is translated as CASSQVGQLNSYF. The chain combines TRBV4-1 with TRBJ2-7, with 7 bases identical to TRBD1. The CDR3 contains 13 residues. Germline V lookup: CDR1 MGHRA, CDR2 YSYEKL. Trimming at V came to 1 base and at J to 12 bases, leaving 9 bases not matched to a gene.